Listed below are T cell receptor beta chains from one sample, sequenced in a study of cytomegalovirus exposure and HLA in healthy donors. Some clones are missing from TCRdb's copy, which holds only in-frame ones; the method was immunoSEQ multiplex PCR. Of approximately 91,000 clones listed, roughly 86% were seen once; the top ten hold 9.2%. What was sequenced was PBMCs. Every receptor here comes from a man aged 30 to 39 in good health and CMV-seropositive. CDR3s include the opening cysteine and the closing phenylalanine or tryptophan. A D gene is named only where the DNA matches it firmly. Size tells how often a clone was seen (once, few, many) or the class of an expanded clone, and some rows leave it out.

abundance: -
j_gene: TRBJ2-5
d_gene: TRBD2
v_gene: TRBV7-3
CDR3nt: TGTGCCAGCAGCCCGGGACTAGCGGGAGACGAGACCCAGTACTTC
CDR3aa: CASSPGLAGDETQYF

abundance: -
j_gene: TRBJ2-7
d_gene: TRBD2
v_gene: TRBV4-2
CDR3nt: TGTGCCAGCAGCCAAAGGACTAGCGGGAGTTTCGAGCAGTACTTC
CDR3aa: CASSQRTSGSFEQYF

abundance: -
j_gene: TRBJ2-5
d_gene: TRBD1
v_gene: TRBV5-4
CDR3nt: TGTGCCAGCAGCTCAGGGGGCTTCCGGGAGACCCAGTACTTC
CDR3aa: CASSSGGFRETQYF

abundance: -
j_gene: TRBJ2-7
d_gene: TRBD2
v_gene: TRBV7-9
CDR3nt: TGTGCCAGCAGCTCCACTAGCGGGAACTACGAGCAGTACTTC
CDR3aa: CASSSTSGNYEQYF

abundance: -
j_gene: TRBJ2-2
d_gene: TRBD2
v_gene: TRBV30
CDR3nt: TGTGCCTGGCAGGGACTAGCGGGCACCGGGGAGCTGTTTTTT
CDR3aa: CAWQGLAGTGELFF

abundance: -
j_gene: TRBJ2-1
d_gene: -
v_gene: TRBV19
CDR3nt: TGTGCCAGTACCCTAGACTGGAACTACAATGAGCAGTTCTTC
CDR3aa: CASTLDWNYNEQFF

abundance: -
j_gene: TRBJ2-3
d_gene: -
v_gene: TRBV19
CDR3nt: TGTGCCAGTAGTATAAGCAAGTTAGGGGGCACAGATACGCAGTATTTT
CDR3aa: CASSISKLGGTDTQYF

abundance: -
j_gene: TRBJ2-1
d_gene: -
v_gene: TRBV28
CDR3nt: TGTGCCAGCAGTTTCGAGAACTCCTACAATGAGCAGTTCTTC
CDR3aa: CASSFENSYNEQFF

abundance: -
j_gene: TRBJ1-1
d_gene: -
v_gene: TRBV23-1
CDR3nt: TGCCCTCTCCGAAGGGGCCCGGTCGGAGGGGGGGACACTGAAGCTTTCTTT
CDR3aa: CPLRRGPVGGGDTEAFF

abundance: -
j_gene: TRBJ2-7
d_gene: -
v_gene: TRBV5-6
CDR3nt: TGTGCCAGCAGTTCGACTACCTACGAGCAGTACTTC
CDR3aa: CASSSTTYEQYF

abundance: -
j_gene: TRBJ2-7
d_gene: TRBD2
v_gene: TRBV27
CDR3nt: TGTGCCAGCAGGCGATCGTCGGGAGGATCCTACGAGCAGTACTTC
CDR3aa: CASRRSSGGSYEQYF

abundance: -
j_gene: TRBJ2-3
d_gene: TRBD2
v_gene: TRBV7-9
CDR3nt: TGTGCCAGCAGGGATAATAGCGGGAGGAAGGCAGATACGCAGTATTTT
CDR3aa: CASRDNSGRKADTQYF

abundance: -
j_gene: TRBJ1-2
d_gene: TRBD1
v_gene: TRBV27
CDR3nt: TGTGCCAGCAGTTTATCCCAGGGGGCTAACTATGGCTACACCTTC
CDR3aa: CASSLSQGANYGYTF

abundance: -
j_gene: TRBJ2-2
d_gene: -
v_gene: TRBV11-3
CDR3nt: TGTGCCAGCAGCCCTCAGGGTTACACCGGGGAGCTGTTTTTT
CDR3aa: CASSPQGYTGELFF

abundance: -
j_gene: TRBJ2-7
d_gene: -
v_gene: TRBV5-1
CDR3nt: TGCGCCAGCAGCTTGGGACAGAGTGGAGAGCAGTACTTC
CDR3aa: CASSLGQSGEQYF

abundance: -
j_gene: TRBJ1-1
d_gene: -
v_gene: TRBV29-1
CDR3nt: TGCAGCGTATGCAGTATGAACACTGAAGCTTTCTTT
CDR3aa: CSVCSMNTEAFF

abundance: -
j_gene: TRBJ2-7
d_gene: TRBD1
v_gene: TRBV10-2
CDR3nt: TGCGCCAGCAGAGACCGGGGGACAGGACCCTCCTACGAGCAGTACTTC
CDR3aa: CASRDRGTGPSYEQYF

abundance: few
j_gene: TRBJ2-7
d_gene: TRBD2
v_gene: TRBV11-2
CDR3nt: TGTGCCAGCAGCTTAGATCGGGGTAGCGGGAGGGTAATATCCTACGAGCAGTACTTC
CDR3aa: CASSLDRGSGRVISYEQYF

abundance: -
j_gene: TRBJ2-3
d_gene: TRBD2
v_gene: TRBV7-8
CDR3nt: TGTGCCAGCAGCCGCGAGCTAGCGGGGTACGACGATACGCAGTATTTT
CDR3aa: CASSRELAGYDDTQYF

abundance: -
j_gene: TRBJ1-5
d_gene: -
v_gene: TRBV7-2
CDR3nt: TGTGCCAGCAGCTTATGGCCTGGTCAGCCCCAGCATTTT
CDR3aa: CASSLWPGQPQHF

abundance: once
j_gene: TRBJ2-1
d_gene: TRBD2
v_gene: TRBV7-6
CDR3nt: TGTGCCAGCAGCTCCTTAGCGGGGTCCTACAATGAGCAGTTCTTC
CDR3aa: CASSSLAGSYNEQFF

abundance: -
j_gene: TRBJ2-2
d_gene: TRBD2
v_gene: TRBV5-1
CDR3nt: TGCGCCAGCAGCGAAAGCGGACTAGCGGGGATGAACACCGGGGAGCTGTTTTTT
CDR3aa: CASSESGLAGMNTGELFF

abundance: -
j_gene: TRBJ2-7
d_gene: -
v_gene: TRBV27
CDR3nt: TGTGCCAGCAGCCATAACCGGGACTCTTTTACCTACGAGCAGTACTTC
CDR3aa: CASSHNRDSFTYEQYF

abundance: -
j_gene: TRBJ2-1
d_gene: -
v_gene: TRBV9
CDR3nt: TGTGCCAGCAGGGGGGCAGGGGCCTACAATGAGCAGTTCTTC
CDR3aa: CASRGAGAYNEQFF